This TCR beta chain was documented in a study of post-analysis software for immune sequencing data. Points from the study as a whole: Comparison with controls showed significantly lower normalized Chao1 diversity in multiple sclerosis patients. The five TRBV segments detected at higher frequency in patients than in controls included TRBV5-6, TRBV5-1 and TRBV20-1.

The CDR3 runs 16 residues. Germline-derived CDR1 and CDR2 are SGHAT and FQNNGV. V was cut by 5 bases and J by 0 bases, with 15 bases left in between. This clonotype was observed a few times. Its antigen is as yet unknown. The authors incorporated unique molecular identifiers into the TCR beta cDNA libraries. TCRdb itself ran the PCR reads through MiXCR, one entry per CDR3 protein. The sample includes approximately 630,000 distinct CDR3 sequences, 55% to 60% seen only once; the top ten take about 10%. Source material: blood. This receptor was taken from a girl aged 2-10 years with multiple sclerosis. J is TRBJ2-3 and V is TRBV11-2, with a possible D match to TRBD1 (6 bases). CDR3 bases: TGTGCCAGCAGCCCTTCCTTCGGACAGAGCACAGATACGCAGTATTTT. Translating it yields CASSPSFGQSTDTQYF.